A single sample is the source of the 2 T cell receptor beta chains below, sequenced in a study of patients and donors after allogeneic stem cell transplantation (dated by TCRdb to 2018 to 2020). Library construction relied on RT-PCR. The sequencing machine was a NextSeq 550. Using fastp at Q25 and MiXCR, TCRdb reprocessed the public reads and kept productive beta chains. Entries that share a CDR3 protein sequence are merged under the most common genes and DNA. Within this sample are about 960,000 distinct CDR3 sequences, with over 15% of them counted one time only. Clones ranked in the top ten supply around 6% of the sample. Input material: blood, either unsorted or a sorted T cell fraction (not recorded which). The receptors were gathered from a human donor who was either an allogeneic HSCT recipient or a stem cell or donor lymphocyte infusion donor (not recorded which). It is not recorded whose cells these are; they may come from a transplant donor.

The gene calls are TRBV10-3 and TRBJ2-5; D unclear. The CDR3 consists of 13 residues. The V end lost 3 bases, the J end lost 5 bases, and 10 bases lay between the germline ends. Germline CDR1 ENHRY, CDR2 SYGVKD. CDR3 DNA: TGTGCCATCAGTGAAGAGGTCCGTGAGACCCAGTACTTC. Translated, it gives CAISEEVRETQYF.

This CDR3 is CASSSTQGGANEKLFF. CDR3 nucleotides: TGTGCCAGCAGCTCGACACAGGGGGGGGCTAATGAAAAACTGTTTTTT. The rearrangement links TRBV7-2 to TRBJ1-4; 8 bases line up with TRBD1. The CDR3 has 16 residues. Germline V gene lookup returns CDR1 SGHTA and CDR2 FQGNSA. Trimming cost V 4 bases and J 3 bases; bases outside gene matches: 7. Drawing the rest from reference TRBV7-2 and TRBJ1-4, the complete variable domain is GAGVSQSPSNKVTEKGKDVELRCDPISGHTALYWYRQSLGQGLEFLIYFQGNSAPDKSGLPSDRFSAERTGGSVSTLTIQRTQQEDSAVYLCASSSTQGGANEKLFFGSGTQLSVL.